What follows are 12 T cell receptor beta chains derived from one specimen sequenced in a study of blood T cell repertoires in COVID-19. Measured with immunoSEQ multiplex PCR; TCRdb has only the in-frame clones, and not every one. The sample yields around 140,000 clones, 70% to 80% seen once. The source material was peripheral blood. The receptors originated from a woman aged 80 or older with active or convalescent COVID-19.

This chain connects TRBV30 to TRBJ1-1; D is unresolved. CDR1 GTSNPN and CDR2 SVGIG come from the germline V gene (reference sequence). Trimming took off 5 bases at V and 1 base at J, with 8 bases between the two ends. CDR3 size: 12 residues. In nucleotides, the CDR3 is TGTGCCTGGGCGACTTCGAACACTGAAGCTTTCTTT. As protein: CAWATSNTEAFF.

This clone was observed once. The chain employs TRBV19 and TRBJ2-3; D not certain. V was shortened by 4 bases and J by 1 base, with 3 bases between the two germline ends. The CDR3 sequence is 12 residues long. The germline V gene encodes CDR1 LNHDA and CDR2 SQIVND (reference sequence). CDR3 sequence (DNA): TGTGCCAGTAGTAAGCGCACAGATACGCAGTATTTT. Its protein product is CASSKRTDTQYF.

This clone has only a few counts. The chain couples TRBV19 to TRBJ2-3, with 12 bases lining up with TRBD1. The J segment lost 0 bases and the V segment lost 5 bases, leaving 3 bases of the junction unmatched. The CDR3 loop spans 16 amino acids. CDR1 and CDR2 (germline): LNHDA, SQIVND (reference sequence). The CDR3 reads CASSGGQGASTDTQYF. The CDR3 region has the DNA TGTGCCAGTAGTGGGGGACAGGGGGCAAGCACAGATACGCAGTATTTT.

To note about this clone: The junction shows a germline mismatch at one end, possibly a read error. The chain employs TRBV18 and TRBJ1-1, with 7 bases fitting TRBD1. This CDR3 spans 14 amino acids. Germline V lookup: CDR1 KGHSH, CDR2 LQKENI. The CDR3: CASSPQTGITEAFF. DNA of the CDR3: TGTGCCAGCTCCCCACAGACAGGGATCACTGAAGCTTTCTTT.

CDR3 residues: CASSYVQGSDGYTF. The CDR3 nucleotides read TGCGCCAGCAGCTACGTACAGGGTTCCGATGGCTACACCTTC. The chain couples TRBV5-1 to TRBJ1-2; D is perhaps TRBD1 (6 bases). This CDR3 contains 14 residues. Looked up from germline, CDR1 is SGHRS and CDR2 is YFSETQ. Trimming left V 3 bases short and J 6 bases short, with 15 bases between.

The chain is built from TRBV27 and TRBJ2-1, with 9 bases identical to TRBD2. V was clipped by 4 bases and J by 4 bases; unmatched bases: 2. The CDR3 is 14 residues long. Germline CDR1 MNHEY, CDR2 SMNVEV (reference sequence). The CDR3 is CASSWAGGYNEQFF. The CDR3 region has the DNA TGTGCCAGCAGTTGGGCGGGGGGGTACAATGAGCAGTTCTTC.

The CDR3 DNA reads as TGCGCCAGCAGCGACCAGACAGTTTCTGGAAACACCATATATTTT. Translating gives CASSDQTVSGNTIYF. V usage is TRBV5-1 and J usage is TRBJ1-3; D is possibly TRBD1 (5 bases). The CDR3 has 15 amino acids. CDR1 and CDR2 from the germline V gene are SGHRS and YFSETQ. Trimming took off 4 bases at V and 1 base at J, with 12 bases between the two ends.

The chain joins TRBV29-1 to TRBJ1-2; TRBD1 aligns across 7 bases. Germline V CDR1 and CDR2: SQVTM, ANQGSEA. The J segment lost 7 bases and the V segment lost 2 bases, leaving 7 bases of the junction unmatched. This CDR3 contains 13 residues. Here the CDR3 DNA reads TGCAGCGTTGAATTTGGAGCAGGGGGTGGCTACACCTTC. This gives the protein CSVEFGAGGGYTF.

The table lists this clone with a count of one. V is TRBV12-3 or TRBV12-4 and J is TRBJ1-3; D might be TRBD1 (6 bases). This CDR3 comprises 13 residues. V was clipped by 8 bases and J by 4 bases, with 12 bases between them. The CDR3 sequence: CASGTGSGNTIYF. The CDR3 nucleotides read TGTGCCAGCGGAACAGGGTCCGGAAACACCATATATTTT.

V and J are TRBV19 and TRBJ1-1; D unresolved. The CDR3 consists of 17 residues. CDR1 and CDR2 (germline): LNHDA, SQIVND (reference sequence). The germline V and J ends were trimmed by 7 bases and 0 bases, with 21 bases remaining between them. The CDR3 reads CASKPLSAGALNTEAFF. In DNA form, the CDR3 reads TGTGCCAGTAAACCGCTGTCGGCCGGAGCGTTGAACACTGAAGCTTTCTTT.

The chain uses TRBV6-5 and TRBJ1-2; the D gene is possibly TRBD1 (5 bases). The CDR3 covers 12 residues. Per germline, CDR1 MNHEY and CDR2 SVGAGI. The V and J ends lost 2 bases and 7 bases respectively, with 8 bases between them. The CDR3 bases are TGTGCCAGCAGTTACGCGGGGGGTGGCTACACCTTC. It translates to CASSYAGGGYTF.

A remark on this clone: At the DNA level, this CDR3 is encoded by other sequences in the same sample as well. The chain recombines TRBV28 with TRBJ1-5, with a tentative D call TRBD1 (5 bases). This CDR3 contains 14 residues. Trimming removed 2 bases from V and 2 bases from J, with 7 bases in between. Germline CDR1 and CDR2: MDHEN and SYDVKM. CDR3 nucleotides: TGTGCCAGCAGTTTAGGGGGGGGCAATCAGCCCCAGCATTTT. It yields the protein CASSLGGGNQPQHF.